Presented here are 22 T cell receptor beta chains from one specimen sequenced in a study of T cell responses to AZD1222 COVID-19 vaccine. Sequencing used immunoSEQ multiplex PCR; TCRdb keeps in-frame clones, though not all of them. The sample has tens of thousands of clones; approximately 88% are singletons. The starting material was peripheral blood, obtained 28 days after the second AZD1222 dose. The receptors come from an adult who received the AZD1222 COVID-19 vaccine.

The rearrangement links TRBV24-1 to TRBJ1-1; D remains unclear. V lost 5 bases to trimming and J lost 0 bases, with 12 bases between them. The CDR3 consists of 15 residues. Germline-derived CDR1 and CDR2 are KGHDR and SFDVKD. CDR3 sequence: CATSGPGAVNTEAFF. DNA for the CDR3: TGTGCCACCAGTGGGCCAGGAGCCGTGAACACTGAAGCTTTCTTT.

Only one count was recorded for this clone. V usage is TRBV1 and J usage is TRBJ1-5. TRBV1 represents a pseudogene. This CDR3 is built from 17 residues. In nucleotides, the CDR3 is TGCACCAGCAGCCTCCCCGTGGCAGCCTTTGACAATCAGCCCCAGCATTTT. Residues: CTSSLPVAAFDNQPQHF.

The rearrangement uses TRBV6-5 and TRBJ2-3; 7 bases are a match to TRBD1. V was clipped by 6 bases and J by 9 bases; unmatched bases: 9. The germline V gene has CDR1 MNHEY and CDR2 SVGAGI. There are 13 residues in the CDR3. The DNA of the CDR3 is TGTGCCAGCAGATTTGGGACAGAGAGGACGCAGTATTTT. This encodes CASRFGTERTQYF.

The chain couples TRBV11-3 to TRBJ1-2, with D unclear. Trimming removed 1 base at V and 0 bases at J, with 12 bases between. This CDR3 is 16 amino acids long. Germline V CDR1 and CDR2: SGHNT, YENEEA. CDR3 region: CASSLGPQKTNYGYTF. The CDR3, as DNA: TGTGCCAGCAGCTTAGGTCCACAGAAAACTAACTATGGCTACACCTTC.

The rearrangement uses TRBV5-4 and TRBJ2-1; D may be TRBD2 (5 bases). The CDR3 length is 15 residues. The V end was cut by 0 bases, the J end by 0 bases, with 7 bases between. The germline V gene has CDR1 SGHNT and CDR2 YYREEE (reference sequence). The CDR3 protein is CASSLVGSSYNEQFF. The CDR3 coding sequence is TGTGCCAGCAGCTTGGTGGGGAGCTCCTACAATGAGCAGTTCTTC. The full variable domain, rest sourced from reference TRBV5-4 and TRBJ2-1, is ETGVTQSPTHLIKTRGQQVTLRCSSQSGHNTVSWYQQALGQGPQFIFQYYREEENGRGNFPPRFSGLQFPNYSSELNVNALELDDSALYLCASSLVGSSYNEQFFGPGTRLTVL.

J is TRBJ2-2 and V is TRBV5-1; 8 bases are shared with TRBD1. The CDR3 runs 16 residues. The germline V gene encodes CDR1 SGHRS and CDR2 YFSETQ. Losses at the gene ends were 4 bases for V and 4 bases for J; bases not matched to a gene: 9. CDR3 loop: CASSPGQGRVTGELFF. The CDR3 nucleotides read TGCGCCAGCAGCCCCGGACAGGGTAGGGTCACCGGGGAGCTGTTTTTT.

The chain is built from TRBV25-1 and TRBJ1-5, with D unresolved. Germline V lookup: CDR1 MGHDK, CDR2 SYGVNS. This CDR3 spans 13 amino acids. The V end lost 3 bases, the J end lost 3 bases, and 6 bases lay between the germline ends. CDR3 in DNA: TGTGCCAGCAGTGAGAACGACAATCAGCCCCAGCATTTT. Translating gives CASSENDNQPQHF.

J is TRBJ2-7 and V is TRBV5-1, with TRBD1 matching over 7 bases. This CDR3 contains 16 residues. V shed 0 bases and J 2 bases; nucleotides not matched to a gene: 8. Germline V gives CDR1 SGHRS, CDR2 YFSETQ. The CDR3 region is CASSLAPETGTYEQYF. The CDR3 nucleotides read TGCGCCAGCAGCTTGGCCCCCGAGACAGGGACCTACGAGCAGTACTTC.

This clone is deemed medium-sized (0.01 to 0.1%). J is TRBJ2-5 and V is TRBV5-6; D may be TRBD1 (5 bases). V lost 1 base, J lost 6 bases, and 13 bases lay in between. CDR1 and CDR2 (germline): SGHDT, YYEEEE. The CDR3 consists of 14 residues. CDR3 loop: CASSLSAGRKTQYF. The DNA of the CDR3 is TGTGCCAGCAGCTTGTCCGCAGGGCGGAAGACCCAGTACTTC.

The chain carries TRBV7-3 and TRBJ2-5, with 7 positions matching TRBD2. CDR1 and CDR2 from the germline V gene are SGHTA and FQGTGA. Trimming removed 5 bases from V and 0 bases from J; junction bases left unmatched: 9. The CDR3 is 16 residues long. CDR3 protein: CASSPRWSGDQETQYF. CDR3 DNA sequence: TGTGCCAGCAGCCCTCGGTGGAGCGGGGACCAAGAGACCCAGTACTTC.

V and J are TRBV19 and TRBJ1-1; 8 bases fit TRBD1. Trimming took 8 bases from V and 1 from J; bases not matched to a gene: 3. The CDR3 sequence is 13 residues long. Germline assignment: CDR1 LNHDA and CDR2 SQIVND (reference sequence). The CDR3 loop is CASSRGQNTEAFF. CDR3 coding DNA: TGTGCCAGTTCCAGGGGGCAGAACACTGAAGCTTTCTTT.

The chain combines TRBV18 with TRBJ1-2; tentatively, D is TRBD1 (6 bases). The CDR3 spans 14 residues. Per germline, CDR1 KGHSH and CDR2 LQKENI. Trimming shortened V by 3 bases and J by 0 bases, and 8 bases separated the two germline ends. DNA of the CDR3: TGTGCCAGCTCACCGGACAGTTCTAACTATGGCTACACCTTC. It yields the protein CASSPDSSNYGYTF.

The V gene is TRBV7-2, the J gene TRBJ1-6; D may be TRBD1 (6 bases). V lost 2 bases and J 9 bases, leaving 11 bases between the germline ends. This CDR3 is built from 14 residues. Germline V gene data show CDR1 as SGHTA and CDR2 as FQGNSA. The CDR3 spells CASSLQQGGSPLHF. For the CDR3, the DNA is TGTGCCAGCAGCTTACAACAGGGAGGTTCACCCCTCCACTTT.

J is TRBJ1-4 and V is TRBV5-1; D not resolved. V shed 2 bases and J shed 1 base, with 6 bases lying between them. Germline-derived CDR1 and CDR2 are SGHRS and YFSETQ. This CDR3 contains 14 residues. The CDR3 region is CASSFGITNEKLFF. The CDR3 bases are TGCGCCAGCAGCTTCGGGATAACTAATGAAAAACTGTTTTTT.

The CDR3 bases are TGTGCCAGCAGCAATCATGGCCGGGTTTCCTATGGCTACACCTTC. It codes for CASSNHGRVSYGYTF. The chain carries TRBV21-1 and TRBJ1-2. TRBV21-1 represents a pseudogene. The CDR3 is 15 amino acids.

The CDR3 sequence is CASSLAGAVGSPLHF. CDR3 coding DNA: TGTGCCAGCAGCTTAGCGGGCGCGGTAGGGTCACCCCTCCACTTT. The chain has TRBV7-6 and TRBJ1-6; D uncertain. Germline V gene data show CDR1 as SGHVS and CDR2 as FNYEAQ. Trimming shortened V by 0 bases and J by 10 bases, and 13 bases separated the two germline ends. This CDR3 comprises 15 residues.

The rearrangement uses TRBV10-3 and TRBJ1-6; 7 bases fit TRBD1. The CDR3 runs to 17 residues. Trimming removed 6 bases from V and 7 bases from J; junction bases left unmatched: 15. Germline V gives CDR1 ENHRY, CDR2 SYGVKD. In DNA form, the CDR3 reads TGTGCCATCAGCAAACAAACGACAGGGAACGGGAATTCACCCCTCCACTTT. As protein: CAISKQTTGNGNSPLHF.

The CDR3 DNA reads TGTGCCACCAGGCCGGGACAGGGTAATTCACCCCTCCACTTT. As protein: CATRPGQGNSPLHF. The V call is TRBV28, the J call TRBJ1-6, with TRBD1 identical over 9 bases. Trimming removed 10 bases from V and 6 bases from J; junction bases left unmatched: 7. This CDR3 is 14 amino acids long. Germline-derived CDR1 and CDR2 are MDHEN and SYDVKM.

This chain uses TRBV6-5 with TRBJ1-2; 9 nucleotides line up with TRBD1. The CDR3 is 14 amino acids. Germline V gene sequence: CDR1 MNHEY, CDR2 SVGAGI. The V segment lost 7 bases and the J segment 6 bases; nucleotides outside the gene matches: 9. The CDR3 DNA reads TGTGCCAGCAAAAAACTGGGACAGGGTGATGGCTACACCTTC. As protein: CASKKLGQGDGYTF.

The chain has TRBV3-1 (or the pseudogene TRBV3-2) and TRBJ2-2, with D possibly being TRBD2 (5 bases). V lost 8 bases and J 1 base, leaving 14 bases between the germline ends. This CDR3 contains 15 residues. Germline CDR1 reads LGHDT; CDR2 reads YNNKEL (reference sequence). DNA for the CDR3: TGTGCCAGCGGCGGGTTGCTTTGGAACACCGGGGAGCTGTTTTTT. Translated, it gives CASGGLLWNTGELFF.

The chain combines TRBV7-2 with TRBJ1-6; unclear D gene. Germline V gene lookup returns CDR1 SGHTA and CDR2 FQGNSA. Trimming stripped 5 bases from V and 7 bases from J, with 15 bases between. CDR3 length: 15 residues. CDR3 in amino acids: CASSGDGGGNSPLHF. The CDR3 bases are TGTGCCAGCAGCGGCGACGGTGGTGGGAATTCACCCCTCCACTTT.

This chain connects TRBV4-3 to TRBJ2-3; D is uncertain. The germline gives CDR1 LGHNA, CDR2 YSLEER. V was clipped by 2 bases and J by 4 bases, with 13 bases between them. CDR3 size: 15 residues. The DNA of the CDR3 is TGCGCCAGCAGCCAATCTGCGGTCGAGGCAGATACGCAGTATTTT. Residues: CASSQSAVEADTQYF.